The T cell receptor beta chain under discussion was sequenced for a study of blood T cell repertoires in COVID-19. Study at large: Samples came from the United States, Italy and Spain, spanning acute and convalescent COVID-19. The cDNA or gDNA used as material had been derived from T cells, B-cell-depleted T cells, or PBMCs.

With 0 bases removed from V and 6 bases from J, the gap between germline ends came to 14 bases. The germline gives CDR1 WSHSY, CDR2 SAAADI. The CDR3 spans 15 residues. Authors' methods: Scientists estimated how many nucleated cells there were by amplifying reference gene primers. Sequencing was performed with immunoSEQ multiplex PCR; in TCRdb, only in-frame clones are kept and a portion is missing. The V and J calls and clone size were taken over from that table, and D and trimming were inferred from the DNA. The sample lists a few hundred thousand clones, around 87% occurring once. Recovered Cohort 3 donors showed two negative PCRs, clearance, or symptom resolution.

This chain uses TRBV10-2 with TRBJ1-2; D gene uncertain. The sequenced sample was PBMCs or T cells enriched from blood (not recorded which). The TCR sequence derives from a man aged 18 to 29 who had recovered from COVID-19. Here the CDR3 reads CASSESRSIEDGYTF. Here the CDR3 DNA reads TGCGCCAGCAGTGAGTCCCGCAGTATTGAGGATGGCTACACCTTC.